This T cell receptor beta chain is from a study of naive and memory T cell subsets. From the second PCR step, alpha and beta chains were amplified apart. Two oligonucleotides, mixed equimolar, formed the beta constant-region primer covering TRBC1 and TRBC2. Four rounds of PCR amplified the ligated cDNA using nested alpha and beta constant-region primers plus SP2. TCRdb recomputed calls from the UMI-ligation and nested PCR reads with MiXCR, one row per CDR3 protein. Here the sample spans 130,000 or so distinct CDR3 sequences, roughly 32% being singletons. CDR1 is DFQATT and CDR2 is SNEGSKA in the germline V gene (reference sequence). Trimming took 5 bases from V and 3 from J; bases not matched to a gene: 10. The CDR3 loop spans 16 amino acids. This clonotype ranks as medium-sized.

The J gene is TRBJ2-3, the V gene TRBV20-1; 11 bases fit TRBD2. The sequencing input was central memory CD4+ T cells from blood. The source of this sequence is a human donor in good health. The CDR3 sequence: CSASPVSGRGTDTQYF. The CDR3, as DNA: TGCAGTGCTTCTCCCGTTAGCGGGAGGGGGACAGATACGCAGTATTTT.